The clone carrying this TCR beta chain turned up a few times. This entry is derived from a study of T cell responses to AZD1222 COVID-19 vaccine. This CDR3 has 15 amino acids. V was pared by 4 bases and J by 0 bases, with 14 bases between. Germline assignment: CDR1 SGHRS and CDR2 YFSETQ. Only in-frame clones appear in the TCRdb table, and some are missing; sequencing was by immunoSEQ multiplex PCR. The table records 150,000 to 200,000 clones, just over 90% of them present only once. Sample: peripheral blood, taken on day 0 of AZD1222 vaccination. This sequence joins TRBV5-1 and TRBJ2-7; D may be TRBD2 (6 bases). This receptor was identified in an adult in good health. The CDR3 bases are TGCGCCAGCAGCACCGGGGCGGGAAGCTCCTACGAGCAGTACTTC. Protein: CASSTGAGSSYEQYF.